Listed below are T cell receptor beta chains from one sample, sequenced in a study of T cells in Graves' hyperthyroidism and ophthalmopathy. TCRdb passed the multiplex PCR reads through MiXCR, listing each CDR3 protein once. The profile covers fewer than 550,000 distinct CDR3 sequences, with 15% to 18% appearing a single time and 11% to 15% taken by the ten largest. Input material: blood. Source of these receptors: a woman under 30 with Graves' hyperthyroidism. CDR3s include the opening cysteine and the closing phenylalanine or tryptophan. Fields, in order: clone size, J gene, V gene, D gene, CDR3 protein, CDR3 DNA. The D gene is left open where the match is weak. Not every row has a clone size; where given, it reads once, few, many or a size class.

size: many
J: TRBJ2-3
V: TRBV2
D: -
CDR3: CASRTGDGTDTQYF
DNA: TGTGCCAGCAGGACGGGAGATGGCACAGATACGCAGTATTTT

size: many
J: TRBJ1-2
V: TRBV7-3
D: -
CDR3: CASSLTPNYGYTF
DNA: TGTGCCAGCAGCTTAACCCCTAACTATGGCTACACCTTC

size: few
J: TRBJ1-3
V: TRBV14
D: -
CDR3: CASSQLGRPTSGNTIYF
DNA: TGTGCCAGCAGCCAACTTGGCAGGCCAACTTCTGGAAACACCATATATTTT

size: -
J: TRBJ2-1
V: TRBV27
D: -
CDR3: CASSHLRGLTSTRGIYNEQFF
DNA: TGTGCCAGCAGTCATTTACGCGGCCTTACTAGCACAAGGGGGATTTACAATGAGCAGTTCTTC

size: -
J: TRBJ1-3
V: TRBV27
D: -
CDR3: CASSLSIGNTIYF
DNA: TGTGCCAGCAGCTTATCGATCGGAAACACCATATATTTT

size: many
J: TRBJ1-1
V: TRBV6-2/TRBV6-3
D: -
CDR3: CASSIPSARGTEAFF
DNA: TGTGCCAGCAGTATCCCCAGCGCACGAGGCACTGAAGCTTTCTTT

size: -
J: TRBJ2-1
V: TRBV7-3
D: TRBD2
CDR3: CASSNGLAGGPPFF
DNA: TGTGCCAGCAGCAACGGACTAGCGGGGGGGCCACCGTTCTTC

size: few
J: TRBJ2-3
V: TRBV9
D: TRBD2
CDR3: CASSVRLAGESDTQYF
DNA: TGTGCCAGCAGCGTACGACTAGCGGGAGAATCAGATACGCAGTATTTT

size: many
J: TRBJ2-3
V: TRBV11-2
D: -
CDR3: CASSLTAGITDTQYF
DNA: TGTGCCAGCAGCCTAACGGCGGGGATCACAGATACGCAGTATTTT

size: -
J: TRBJ1-5
V: TRBV9
D: -
CDR3: CASSVGGGFNQPQHF
DNA: TGTGCCAGCAGCGTCGGTGGAGGGTTCAATCAGCCCCAGCATTTT

size: few
J: TRBJ1-2
V: TRBV4-1
D: TRBD1
CDR3: CASSQDGTAFYGYTF
DNA: TGCGCCAGCAGCCAAGACGGGACAGCATTCTATGGCTACACCTTC

size: many
J: TRBJ1-2
V: TRBV5-1
D: -
CDR3: CASSLELGTYGYTF
DNA: TGCGCCAGCAGCTTGGAACTGGGGACCTATGGCTACACCTTC

size: many
J: TRBJ1-2
V: TRBV13
D: -
CDR3: CASSLQSGKARRGYTF
DNA: TGTGCCAGCAGCTTACAATCAGGGAAAGCCCGGCGTGGCTACACCTTC

size: many
J: TRBJ2-1
V: TRBV7-9
D: -
CDR3: CASRPGLESRSSYNEQFF
DNA: TGTGCCAGCAGACCGGGACTCGAGTCTAGGAGCTCCTACAATGAGCAGTTCTTC

size: many
J: TRBJ1-1
V: TRBV7-2
D: TRBD1
CDR3: CASSTPGTGEAFF
DNA: TGTGCCAGCAGCACCCCGGGGACAGGGGAAGCTTTCTTT

size: many
J: TRBJ2-3
V: TRBV12-3/TRBV12-4
D: -
CDR3: CASSLGSGPNTQYF
DNA: TGTGCCAGCAGTTTAGGCTCAGGCCCTAATACGCAGTATTTT

size: -
J: TRBJ2-3
V: TRBV4-3
D: -
CDR3: CASSQARVSPTDTQYF
DNA: TGCGCCAGCAGCCAAGCGAGGGTGAGCCCCACAGACACGCAGTATTTT

size: -
J: TRBJ1-1
V: TRBV20-1
D: -
CDR3: CSARDPIARRENTEAFF
DNA: TGCAGTGCTAGAGATCCTATTGCCAGGAGGGAAAACACTGAAGCTTTCTTT

size: -
J: TRBJ2-3
V: TRBV14
D: -
CDR3: CASSQLSAAGWGTDTQYF
DNA: TGTGCCAGCAGCCAACTTTCAGCGGCGGGATGGGGCACAGATACGCAGTATTTT

size: few
J: TRBJ1-2
V: TRBV10-3
D: -
CDR3: CAISESTSGRNYGYTF
DNA: TGTGCCATCAGTGAGTCAACCTCCGGGAGAAACTATGGCTACACCTTC

size: -
J: TRBJ1-5
V: TRBV5-1
D: TRBD1
CDR3: CASYLTGAGGVVHQPQHF
DNA: TGCGCCAGCTACCTGACAGGGGCAGGAGGGGTTGTTCATCAGCCCCAGCATTTT

size: many
J: TRBJ2-1
V: TRBV12-3/TRBV12-4
D: TRBD2
CDR3: CATSGGAFNEQFF
DNA: TGTGCCACAAGCGGGGGGGCCTTCAATGAGCAGTTCTTC

size: few
J: TRBJ2-6
V: TRBV20-1
D: -
CDR3: CSATEGAPGGANVLTF
DNA: TGCAGTGCCACGGAGGGTGCTCCAGGGGGGGCCAACGTCCTGACTTTC

size: many
J: TRBJ2-3
V: TRBV7-3
D: -
CDR3: CASSLMGSRDTQYF
DNA: TGTGCCAGCAGCCTAATGGGGAGTAGAGATACGCAGTATTTT

size: many
J: TRBJ1-1
V: TRBV5-1
D: TRBD1
CDR3: CASSANRGLRPGGTEAFF
DNA: TGCGCCAGCAGCGCTAACAGGGGATTGAGGCCTGGGGGCACTGAAGCTTTCTTT

size: -
J: TRBJ2-7
V: TRBV7-6
D: TRBD1
CDR3: CASRDPGQSPYEQYF
DNA: TGTGCCAGCAGGGACCCGGGACAGAGCCCCTACGAGCAGTACTTC

size: many
J: TRBJ2-7
V: TRBV25-1
D: -
CDR3: CASSELGQIGEQYF
DNA: TGTGCCAGCAGTGAATTAGGGCAGATCGGCGAGCAGTACTTC

size: -
J: TRBJ2-1
V: TRBV6-1
D: -
CDR3: CASSESFGNEQFF
DNA: TGTGCCAGCAGTGAATCTTTCGGGAATGAGCAGTTCTTC

size: few
J: TRBJ1-2
V: TRBV5-1
D: -
CDR3: CASSFGENYGYTF
DNA: TGCGCCAGCAGCTTTGGAGAGAACTATGGCTACACCTTC

size: few
J: TRBJ1-2
V: TRBV20-1
D: -
CDR3: CSALRGFSRNPFGYTF
DNA: TGCAGTGCCTTGAGGGGTTTTAGCCGCAACCCGTTTGGCTACACCTTC

size: many
J: TRBJ2-7
V: TRBV12-3/TRBV12-4
D: -
CDR3: CASKAGTYEQYF
DNA: TGTGCCAGCAAGGCTGGAACCTACGAGCAGTACTTC

size: -
J: TRBJ1-2
V: TRBV9
D: -
CDR3: CASSVEGGLGSGYTF
DNA: TGTGCCAGCAGCGTAGAGGGAGGACTAGGTAGTGGCTACACCTTC

size: many
J: TRBJ2-6
V: TRBV10-3
D: -
CDR3: CAISESAAVRIGANVLTF
DNA: TGTGCCATCAGTGAGTCGGCGGCTGTTAGGATTGGGGCCAACGTCCTGACTTTC

size: few
J: TRBJ1-1
V: TRBV29-1
D: -
CDR3: CSVEDGAGTTEAFF
DNA: TGCAGCGTTGAAGATGGGGCAGGGACGACTGAAGCTTTCTTT

size: few
J: TRBJ2-3
V: TRBV27
D: TRBD2
CDR3: CATSGVRTDTQYF
DNA: TGTGCCACTAGCGGGGTTCGCACAGATACGCAGTATTTT

size: many
J: TRBJ1-1
V: TRBV19
D: -
CDR3: CASSSILPVNTEAFF
DNA: TGTGCCAGTAGTAGCATCCTGCCCGTGAACACTGAAGCTTTCTTT

size: many
J: TRBJ2-1
V: TRBV7-2
D: -
CDR3: CASSLTGTNEQFF
DNA: TGTGCCAGCAGCTTAACGGGGACCAATGAGCAGTTCTTC

size: many
J: TRBJ2-5
V: TRBV5-1
D: -
CDR3: CASRRDLQETQYF
DNA: TGCGCCAGCAGACGGGACCTCCAAGAGACCCAGTACTTC

size: few
J: TRBJ1-6
V: TRBV14
D: TRBD1
CDR3: CASSQTGTGDVSPLHF
DNA: TGTGCCAGCAGCCAAACCGGGACAGGGGATGTATCACCCCTCCACTTT

size: few
J: TRBJ2-7
V: TRBV20-1
D: TRBD2
CDR3: CSAYKTSHEQYF
DNA: TGCAGTGCTTACAAGACTAGCCACGAGCAGTACTTC

size: -
J: TRBJ1-2
V: TRBV27
D: -
CDR3: CASSSIGGATNYGYTF
DNA: TGTGCCAGCAGTTCCATCGGTGGGGCAACTAACTATGGCTACACCTTC